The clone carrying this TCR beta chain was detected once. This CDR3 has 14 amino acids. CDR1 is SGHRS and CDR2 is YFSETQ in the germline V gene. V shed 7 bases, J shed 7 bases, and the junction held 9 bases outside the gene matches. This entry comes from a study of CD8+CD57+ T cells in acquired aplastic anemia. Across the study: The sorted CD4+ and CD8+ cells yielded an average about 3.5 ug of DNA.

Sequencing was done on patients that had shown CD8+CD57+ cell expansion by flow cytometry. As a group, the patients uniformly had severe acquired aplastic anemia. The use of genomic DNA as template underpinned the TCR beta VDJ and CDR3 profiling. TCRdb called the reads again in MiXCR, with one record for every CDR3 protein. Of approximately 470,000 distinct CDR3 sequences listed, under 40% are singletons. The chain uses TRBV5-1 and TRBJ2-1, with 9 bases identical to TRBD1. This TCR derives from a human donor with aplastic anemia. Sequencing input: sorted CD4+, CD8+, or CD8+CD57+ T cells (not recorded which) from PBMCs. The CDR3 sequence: CASGSGTGWNEQFF. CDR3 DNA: TGCGCCAGCGGCTCTGGGACAGGGTGGAATGAGCAGTTCTTC.